The clone carrying this T cell receptor beta chain has a handful of counts. With 1 base removed from V and 3 bases from J, the gap between germline ends came to 15 bases. The CDR3 is made up of 16 amino acids. CDR1 and CDR2 from the germline V gene are SGHAT and FQNNGV. The sample comes from a study of cytomegalovirus exposure and HLA in healthy donors. The primer mix had 60 Vbeta and 13 Jbeta primers. Assay: immunoSEQ multiplex PCR; the TCRdb copy retains only in-frame clones and omits some. The sample consists of 65,000 to 95,000 clones, over 70% of them appearing once. The source of this sequence is a man aged 70 or older in good health and CMV-seronegative. Sample: PBMCs. V is TRBV11-2 and J is TRBJ1-1, with D perhaps TRBD1 (6 bases). CDR3 residues: CASSLARTVSYTEAFF. CDR3 in DNA: TGTGCCAGCAGCTTAGCCAGGACAGTCTCATACACTGAAGCTTTCTTT.